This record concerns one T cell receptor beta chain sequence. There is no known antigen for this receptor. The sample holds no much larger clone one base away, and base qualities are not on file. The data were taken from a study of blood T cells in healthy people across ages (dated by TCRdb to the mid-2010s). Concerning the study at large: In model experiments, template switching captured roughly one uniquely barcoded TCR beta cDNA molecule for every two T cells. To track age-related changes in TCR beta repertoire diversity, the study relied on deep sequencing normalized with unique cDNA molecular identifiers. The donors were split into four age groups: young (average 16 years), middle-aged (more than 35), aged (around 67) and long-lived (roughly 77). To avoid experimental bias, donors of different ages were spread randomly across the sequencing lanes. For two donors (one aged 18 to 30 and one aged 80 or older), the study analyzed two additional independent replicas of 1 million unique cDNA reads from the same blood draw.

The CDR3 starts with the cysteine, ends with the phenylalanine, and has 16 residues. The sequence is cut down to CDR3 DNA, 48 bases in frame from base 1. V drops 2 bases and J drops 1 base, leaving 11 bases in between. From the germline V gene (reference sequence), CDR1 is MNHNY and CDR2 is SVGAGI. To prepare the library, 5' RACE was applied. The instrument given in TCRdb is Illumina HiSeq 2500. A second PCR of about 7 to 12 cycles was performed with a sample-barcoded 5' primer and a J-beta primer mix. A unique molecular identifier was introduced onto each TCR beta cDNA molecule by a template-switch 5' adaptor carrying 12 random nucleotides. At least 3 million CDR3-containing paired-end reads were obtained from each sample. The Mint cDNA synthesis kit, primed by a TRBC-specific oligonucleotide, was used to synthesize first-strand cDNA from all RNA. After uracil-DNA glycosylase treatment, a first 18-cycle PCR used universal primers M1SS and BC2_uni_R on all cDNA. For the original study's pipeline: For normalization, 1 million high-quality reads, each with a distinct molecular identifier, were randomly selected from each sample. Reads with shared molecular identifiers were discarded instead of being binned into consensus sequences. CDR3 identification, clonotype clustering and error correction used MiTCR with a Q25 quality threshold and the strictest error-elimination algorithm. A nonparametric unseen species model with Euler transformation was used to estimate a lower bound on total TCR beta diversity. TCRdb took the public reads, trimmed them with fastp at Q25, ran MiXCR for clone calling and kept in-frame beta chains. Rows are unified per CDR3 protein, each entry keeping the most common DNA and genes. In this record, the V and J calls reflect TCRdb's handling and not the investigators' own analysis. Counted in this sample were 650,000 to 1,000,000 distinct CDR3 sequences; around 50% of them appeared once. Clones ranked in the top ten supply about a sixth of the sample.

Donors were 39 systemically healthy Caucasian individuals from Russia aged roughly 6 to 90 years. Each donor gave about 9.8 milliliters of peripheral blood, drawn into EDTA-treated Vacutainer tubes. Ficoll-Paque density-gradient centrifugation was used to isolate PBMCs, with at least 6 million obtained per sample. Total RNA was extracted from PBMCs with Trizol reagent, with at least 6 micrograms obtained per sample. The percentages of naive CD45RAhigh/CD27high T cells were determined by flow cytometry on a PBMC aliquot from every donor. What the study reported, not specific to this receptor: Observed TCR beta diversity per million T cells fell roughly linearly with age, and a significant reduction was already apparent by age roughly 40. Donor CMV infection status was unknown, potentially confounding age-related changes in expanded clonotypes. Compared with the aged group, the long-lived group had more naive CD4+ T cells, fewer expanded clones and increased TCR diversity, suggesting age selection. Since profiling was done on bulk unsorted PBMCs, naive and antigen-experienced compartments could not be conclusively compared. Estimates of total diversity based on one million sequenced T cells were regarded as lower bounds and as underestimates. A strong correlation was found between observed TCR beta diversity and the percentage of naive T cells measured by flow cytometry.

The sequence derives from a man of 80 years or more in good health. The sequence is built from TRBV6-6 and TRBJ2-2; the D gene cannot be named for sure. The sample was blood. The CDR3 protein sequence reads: CASSYGLTLNTGELFF. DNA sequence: TGTGCCAGCAGTTACGGGCTAACTCTGAACACCGGGGAGCTGTTTTTT.